This T cell receptor (beta chain) was sequenced for a study of T cell changes during pregnancy in multiple sclerosis. Measured with immunoSEQ multiplex PCR; TCRdb has only the in-frame clones, and not every one. Among about 70,000 clones, roughly 94% were seen once, and the ten largest hold around 0.6%. This CDR3 has 15 residues. The germline V gene has CDR1 MNHEY and CDR2 SVGAGI. V dropped 4 bases and J dropped 0; count of bases not matched to a gene: 5. The sample was peripheral blood, taken in the third trimester of pregnancy. The source of this sequence is a female donor with multiple sclerosis, enrolled in a pregnancy study. The chain employs TRBV6-5 and TRBJ1-1; 7 bases line up with TRBD1. The CDR3: CASSSGGQMNTEAFF. The CDR3 DNA reads TGTGCCAGCAGTTCCGGGGGACAGATGAACACTGAAGCTTTCTTT.